A single sample gave rise to the 10 T cell receptor beta chains below, sequenced in a study of pediatric ulcerative colitis. The assay was immunoSEQ multiplex PCR, and TCRdb's table has in-frame clones only and misses some. The data show 50,000 to 65,000 clones, 86% seen once. Sequencing used blood. These receptors all come from a boy younger than 18 with severe ulcerative colitis.

This clone was counted once. The rearrangement joins TRBV5-1 to TRBJ1-2; D might be TRBD1 (6 bases). Germline assignment: CDR1 SGHRS and CDR2 YFSETQ. This CDR3 has 15 residues. With 0 bases removed from V and 4 bases from J, the gap between germline ends came to 13 bases. CDR3 in amino acids: CASSLVQGEAYGYTF. CDR3 DNA sequence: TGCGCCAGCAGCTTGGTACAGGGTGAAGCCTATGGCTACACCTTC.

The chain is built from TRBV7-9 and TRBJ2-2; D is undetermined. Between the trimmed V and J ends, which lost 1 base and 0 bases, there was a span of 6 bases. This CDR3 is built from 15 residues. CDR1 SEHNR and CDR2 FQNEAQ come from the germline V gene (reference sequence). The CDR3 nucleotides read TGTGCCAGCAGCTTAGAGCAGTCGAACACCGGGGAGCTGTTTTTT. Translating it yields CASSLEQSNTGELFF.

The chain recombines TRBV6-5 with TRBJ1-1, with D possibly being TRBD1 (5 bases). The V end lost 4 bases, the J end lost 0 bases, and 9 bases lay between the germline ends. The germline gives CDR1 MNHEY, CDR2 SVGAGI. The CDR3 consists of 14 residues. The CDR3: CASSWGIMNTEAFF. The CDR3 DNA sequence: TGTGCCAGCAGTTGGGGGATCATGAACACTGAAGCTTTCTTT.

This chain joins TRBV28 and TRBJ1-5, with a tentative D call TRBD1 (5 bases). The CDR3 is 16 residues long. V was pared by 1 base and J by 3 bases, with 13 bases between. Germline V gives CDR1 MDHEN, CDR2 SYDVKM. CDR3 in DNA: TGTGCCAGCAGTTTATCTGGCGTCAGGGCCAATCAGCCCCAGCATTTT. Translated, it gives CASSLSGVRANQPQHF.

The rearrangement uses TRBV10-1 and TRBJ2-7; the D is unclear. This CDR3 is 14 amino acids long. V lost 8 bases to trimming and J lost 0 bases, with 14 bases between them. Per germline, CDR1 WNHNN and CDR2 SYGVQD (reference sequence). CDR3 residues: CASSAGSNSYEQYF. The CDR3 DNA follows: TGCGCCAGCTCTGCCGGTTCAAACTCCTACGAGCAGTACTTC.

The genes are TRBV9 and TRBJ2-5, with 9 positions matching TRBD2. CDR1 is SGDLS, CDR2 YYNGEE, per germline. The CDR3 contains 16 residues. V lost 0 bases and J lost 3; bases outside the gene matches: 6. The CDR3 DNA follows: TGTGCCAGCAGCGTAGATTTTAGCGGGAGTAAAGAGACCCAGTACTTC. Residues: CASSVDFSGSKETQYF.

The chain couples TRBV4-1 to TRBJ2-3; no clear D. The CDR3 extends over 12 amino acids. The ends were cut back, 3 bases at V and 2 bases at J, with 3 bases in the middle. Germline lookup yields CDR1 MGHRA and CDR2 YSYEKL. In nucleotides, the CDR3 is TGCGCCAGCAGCCACCACACAGATACGCAGTATTTT. Protein product: CASSHHTDTQYF.

This clone was found a few times. The chain combines TRBV2 with TRBJ1-5; the D gene is possibly TRBD1 (6 bases). Trimming stripped 4 bases from V and 6 bases from J, with 10 bases between. Germline V CDR1 and CDR2: SNHLY, FYNNEI. The CDR3 loop spans 13 amino acids. The DNA of the CDR3 is TGTGCCAGCAGTGCAGGGGAGGGTCAGCCCCAGCATTTT. Amino acids: CASSAGEGQPQHF.

The rearrangement links TRBV6-1 to TRBJ1-5; tentatively, D is TRBD1 (6 bases). The CDR3 runs 15 residues. CDR1 and CDR2 (germline): MNHNS, SASEGT. V was clipped by 6 bases and J by 0 bases, with 12 bases between them. The CDR3 loop is CASSERGVSNQPQHF. The DNA for the CDR3 is TGTGCCAGCAGCGAGAGGGGGGTTAGCAATCAGCCCCAGCATTTT.

The V gene is TRBV7-9, the J gene TRBJ2-6, with 7 bases identical to TRBD1. CDR1 and CDR2 (germline): SEHNR, FQNEAQ (reference sequence). J gave up 3 bases and V 4 bases, and 3 bases lay outside the gene matches. The CDR3 length is 15 residues. The CDR3 sequence is CASSSDRVGANVLTF. The CDR3 nucleotides are TGTGCCAGCAGCTCTGACAGGGTTGGGGCCAACGTCCTGACTTTC. Full variable domain (remainder filled in from reference TRBV7-9 and TRBJ2-6): DTGVSQNPRHKITKRGQNVTFRCDPISEHNRLYWYRQTLGQGPEFLTYFQNEAQLEKSRLLSDRFSAERPKGSFSTLEIQRTEQGDSAMYLCASSSDRVGANVLTFGAGSRLTVL.